One and the same sample provided the 28 T cell receptor beta chains below, sequenced in a study of PD-1 blockade in mismatch repair-deficient tumors. Some clones are missing from TCRdb's copy, which holds only in-frame ones; the method was immunoSEQ multiplex PCR. The data show some 110,000 clones, around 80% seen once. The sample consisted of peripheral blood, taken just over 59 weeks after starting pembrolizumab. Receptors originate from an adult with mismatch repair-deficient cancer.

The sample holds one count of this clone. The gene calls are TRBV5-1 and TRBJ2-7; TRBD2 aligns across 8 bases. The V and J ends lost 4 bases and 4 bases, in that order; junction bases with no gene match: 10. Germline V CDR1 and CDR2: SGHRS, YFSETQ. The CDR3 contains 15 residues. The CDR3 nucleotides are TGCGCCAGCAGCCCCACCGGGAGGGTTCTATACGAGCAGTACTTC. Encoded protein: CASSPTGRVLYEQYF.

This clone was counted at least ten times. This CDR3 reads CASSPGHYTEAFF. The CDR3 DNA sequence: TGCGCCAGCAGTCCGGGACACTACACTGAAGCTTTCTTT. The chain couples TRBV10-1 to TRBJ1-1; D is perhaps TRBD1 (6 bases). Germline-derived CDR1 and CDR2 are WNHNN and SYGVQD (reference sequence). This CDR3 is 13 amino acids long. Trimming took 5 bases from V and 3 from J, leaving 10 bases between them.

The chain recombines TRBV5-1 with TRBJ2-2, with 10 bases fitting TRBD2. CDR1 and CDR2 from the germline V gene are SGHRS and YFSETQ. V was clipped by 6 bases and J by 0 bases; unmatched bases: 5. This CDR3 is 16 amino acids long. The CDR3 DNA follows: TGCGCCAGCAACCCGACTAGCGGGTCGAACACCGGGGAGCTGTTTTTT. Encoded protein: CASNPTSGSNTGELFF.

This clone has just one count. The rearrangement joins TRBV9 to TRBJ2-5; weak D call: TRBD2 (6 bases). The CDR3 runs to 14 residues. In germline, CDR1 is SGDLS, CDR2 YYNGEE. V dropped 3 bases and J dropped 1 base, with 10 bases sitting between them. The CDR3 coding sequence is TGTGCCAGCAGCGGACCTAGCGCCCAAGAGACCCAGTACTTC. Translation gives CASSGPSAQETQYF.

The chain joins TRBV27 to TRBJ2-4, with 11 bases matching TRBD2. CDR1 and CDR2 (germline): MNHEY, SMNVEV (reference sequence). The length of the CDR3 is 18 residues. V was clipped by 6 bases and J by 6 bases; unmatched bases: 16. CDR3 in amino acids: CASSFNFMTSGTPNIQYF. The CDR3 DNA reads as TGTGCCAGCAGCTTCAACTTTATGACTAGCGGGACCCCAAACATTCAGTACTTC.

Of note for this clone: Other DNA sequences within the sample encode an identical CDR3. This chain links TRBV10-2 with TRBJ1-2; no clear D. The CDR3 consists of 13 residues. CDR1 and CDR2 (germline): WSHSY, SAAADI. The V end was cut by 0 bases, the J end by 5 bases, with 7 bases between. The CDR3: CASSESGGYGYTF. The CDR3 bases are TGCGCCAGCAGTGAGTCGGGAGGTTATGGCTACACCTTC.

The V gene is TRBV27, the J gene TRBJ2-1, with D possibly TRBD2 on 6 matching bases. The CDR3 loop spans 15 amino acids. Looked up from germline, CDR1 is MNHEY and CDR2 is SMNVEV (reference sequence). Trimming cost V 7 bases and J 4 bases, with 17 bases left between them. The CDR3 spells CASIRGGKIYNEQFF. As DNA, the CDR3 is TGTGCCAGCATAAGGGGCGGGAAAATATACAATGAGCAGTTCTTC.

The V call is TRBV14, the J call TRBJ2-7; unclear D gene. Deletions cut 3 bases from V and 8 bases from J, with 14 bases between. CDR1 SGHDN and CDR2 FVKESK come from the germline V gene. The CDR3 is made up of 13 amino acids. The DNA of the CDR3 is TGTGCCAGCAGCCACCTCGGAAGACCCAAGCAGTACTTC. Its translation is CASSHLGRPKQYF. Using reference TRBV14 and TRBJ2-7 for the parts outside the CDR3, the full variable domain is EAGVTQFPSHSVIEKGQTVTLRCDPISGHDNLYWYRRVMGKEIKFLLHFVKESKQDESGMPNNRFLAERTGGTYSTLKVQPAELEDSGVYFCASSHLGRPKQYFGPGTRLTVT.

The chain couples TRBV9 to TRBJ2-5; 9 bases are a match to TRBD1. CDR3 length equals 14 residues. CDR1 SGDLS and CDR2 YYNGEE come from the germline V gene. Trimming cost V 3 bases and J 5 bases; bases outside gene matches: 5. The CDR3 loop reads CASSEPGQGETQYF. The CDR3 DNA sequence: TGTGCCAGCAGCGAGCCGGGACAGGGTGAGACCCAGTACTTC. Filled out from reference TRBV9 and TRBJ2-5, the complete variable domain reads DSGVTQTPKHLITATGQRVTLRCSPRSGDLSVYWYQQSLDQGLQFLIQYYNGEERAKGNILERFSAQQFPDLHSELNLSSLELGDSALYFCASSEPGQGETQYFGPGTRLLVL.

The rearrangement joins TRBV5-4 to TRBJ2-7, with 7 bases identical to TRBD2. The CDR3 sequence is 12 residues long. CDR1 SGHNT and CDR2 YYREEE come from the germline V gene (reference sequence). V shed 4 bases and J 7 bases; nucleotides not matched to a gene: 5. The CDR3 reads CASSRGEGEQYF. CDR3 nucleotides: TGTGCCAGCAGCCGCGGGGAGGGGGAGCAGTACTTC.

This chain links TRBV7-9 with TRBJ1-1, with D tentatively TRBD1 (6 bases). This CDR3 is built from 13 residues. The germline V gene has CDR1 SEHNR and CDR2 FQNEAQ (reference sequence). V lost 6 bases to trimming and J lost 3 bases, with 11 bases between them. The DNA of the CDR3 is TGTGCCAGCAGGGTACAGGGAGACACTGAAGCTTTCTTT. This encodes CASRVQGDTEAFF.

The rearrangement links TRBV9 to TRBJ2-3; D unresolved. V was pared by 4 bases and J by 6 bases, with 12 bases between. In germline, CDR1 is SGDLS, CDR2 YYNGEE. This CDR3 is 13 amino acids long. The CDR3 sequence: CASSPSDFDTQYF. CDR3 sequence (DNA): TGTGCCAGCAGCCCATCGGATTTCGATACGCAGTATTTT.

This chain joins TRBV7-3 and TRBJ2-7; D gene ambiguous. Trimming removed 5 bases from V and 3 bases from J, with 8 bases in between. Germline loops: CDR1 SGHTA, CDR2 FQGTGA. The CDR3 spans 12 residues. This chain's CDR3 is CASSQDYYEQYF. Here the CDR3 DNA reads TGTGCCAGCAGCCAGGATTACTACGAGCAGTACTTC.

In DNA, the CDR3 is TGTGCCAGCACAGGGGAAACCCAAGAGACCCAGTACTTC. Its protein is CASTGETQETQYF. The rearrangement links TRBV2 to TRBJ2-5; tentatively, D is TRBD1 (6 bases). The CDR3 is 13 amino acids. Germline V gene sequence: CDR1 SNHLY, CDR2 FYNNEI. Trimming pared 7 bases from V and 1 base from J, leaving 10 bases between.

The chain employs TRBV6-1 and TRBJ2-1; TRBD2 agrees at 7 bases. The CDR3 covers 16 residues. The V gene end was trimmed by 4 bases and the J gene end by 3 bases; junction bases not matched to a gene: 9. The germline V gene encodes CDR1 MNHNS and CDR2 SASEGT. This chain's CDR3 is CASSVSLAEIYNEQFF. DNA for the CDR3: TGTGCCAGCAGTGTCAGCCTAGCGGAGATCTACAATGAGCAGTTCTTC.

This chain joins TRBV14 and TRBJ1-2, with 8 bases fitting TRBD1. CDR3 size: 16 residues. V shed 1 base, J shed 7 bases, and the junction held 11 bases outside the gene matches. In germline, CDR1 is SGHDN, CDR2 FVKESK. The CDR3 loop reads CASSQVALGQVSGYTF. CDR3 sequence (DNA): TGTGCCAGCAGCCAAGTTGCTTTGGGACAGGTCTCTGGCTACACCTTC. Together with reference TRBV14 and TRBJ1-2, the CDR3 gives the full variable domain: EAGVTQFPSHSVIEKGQTVTLRCDPISGHDNLYWYRRVMGKEIKFLLHFVKESKQDESGMPNNRFLAERTGGTYSTLKVQPAELEDSGVYFCASSQVALGQVSGYTFGSGTRLTVV.

This chain joins TRBV5-6 and TRBJ2-7; weak D call: TRBD2 (6 bases). V lost 3 bases and J 1 base, leaving 14 bases between the germline ends. CDR1 and CDR2 from the germline V gene are SGHDT and YYEEEE. The CDR3 length is 15 residues. This chain's CDR3 is CASSSPGTPSYEQYF. The CDR3 DNA reads TGTGCCAGCAGCTCCCCCGGGACTCCATCCTACGAGCAGTACTTC.

In nucleotides, the CDR3 is TGTGCCACCAGCAGTTACAGGGTCGGCGAGCAGTACTTC. It yields the protein CATSSYRVGEQYF. The chain is built from TRBV15 and TRBJ2-7, with a weak D call TRBD1 (6 bases). V was shortened by 3 bases and J by 6 bases, with 12 bases between the two germline ends. Germline values: CDR1 LNHNV, CDR2 YYDKDF (reference sequence). CDR3 length equals 13 residues.

CDR3 bases: TGTGCCAGCAAAACTGGGCTAGGCGGACTAAAGACCCAGTACTTC. As protein: CASKTGLGGLKTQYF. J is TRBJ2-5 and V is TRBV5-6, with a tentative D call TRBD2 (6 bases). CDR3 length equals 15 residues. Germline V gene lookup returns CDR1 SGHDT and CDR2 YYEEEE. V lost 6 bases and J lost 6, with 21 bases in between.

This clone was found once. CDR3 nucleotide sequence: TGTGCCAGCAGGCGGCGGGATAATAATTCACCCCTCCACTTT. Its translation: CASRRRDNNSPLHF. The gene calls are TRBV6-5 and TRBJ1-6; unclear D gene. The germline CDR1 and CDR2 sequences are MNHEY and SVGAGI. The CDR3 contains 14 residues. V was pared by 6 bases and J by 5 bases, with 11 bases between.

The J gene is TRBJ1-2, the V gene TRBV11-3, with D unclear. Trimming removed 5 bases at V and 4 bases at J, with 11 bases between. Germline lookup yields CDR1 SGHNT and CDR2 YENEEA. The length of the CDR3 is 13 residues. This chain's CDR3 is CASSQSGPYGYTF. CDR3 nucleotides: TGTGCCAGCAGCCAAAGTGGACCCTATGGCTACACCTTC.

This chain joins TRBV29-1 and TRBJ2-1, with 9 nucleotides matching TRBD1. Trimming cost V 6 bases and J 0 bases; bases outside gene matches: 3. The CDR3 extends over 14 amino acids. Germline V gene lookup returns CDR1 SQVTM and CDR2 ANQGSEA. DNA of the CDR3: TGCAGCGTCGGACAGGGGAGCTCCTACAATGAGCAGTTCTTC. Its protein is CSVGQGSSYNEQFF.

This clone was detected a few times. The chain has TRBV5-1 and TRBJ1-2, with unresolved D. The CDR3 extends over 16 amino acids. The V end lost 0 bases, the J end lost 5 bases, and 17 bases lay between the germline ends. Germline V CDR1 and CDR2: SGHRS, YFSETQ. The CDR3 region has the DNA TGCGCCAGCAGCTTGGATCCAACAAGCGCCCTGTATGGCTACACCTTC. Protein product: CASSLDPTSALYGYTF.

The V gene is TRBV5-8, the J gene TRBJ2-5; no definite D call. Germline V gene sequence: CDR1 SGHTS, CDR2 YDEGEE. The CDR3 contains 14 residues. Between the trimmed V and J ends, which lost 4 bases and 2 bases, there was a span of 12 bases. As DNA, the CDR3 is TGTGCCAGCAGCACCCTTGGGGATCAAGAGACCCAGTACTTC. This translates into CASSTLGDQETQYF.

V and J are TRBV19 and TRBJ1-1; weak D call: TRBD1 (5 bases). This CDR3 contains 14 residues. Trimming cost V 4 bases and J 1 base, with 10 bases left between them. Germline V lookup: CDR1 LNHDA, CDR2 SQIVND (reference sequence). The CDR3 loop is CASSTDRKNTEAFF. The CDR3, as DNA: TGTGCCAGTAGTACCGACAGAAAGAACACTGAAGCTTTCTTT.

This clone has more than one count but fewer than ten. This sequence joins TRBV6-1 and TRBJ1-2; tentative D call: TRBD1 (5 bases). The CDR3 consists of 14 residues. V was trimmed by 6 bases and J by 4 bases, leaving 15 bases between them. Germline V gene lookup returns CDR1 MNHNS and CDR2 SASEGT. The CDR3: CASRPTADVYGYTF. The CDR3 nucleotides read TGTGCCAGCAGACCGACAGCGGACGTCTATGGCTACACCTTC.

This sequence joins TRBV5-1 and TRBJ2-7; 12 bases fit TRBD2. This CDR3 has 14 residues. CDR1 and CDR2 from the germline V gene are SGHRS and YFSETQ. Losses at the gene ends were 4 bases for V and 4 bases for J; bases not matched to a gene: 3. CDR3 nucleotide sequence: TGCGCCAGCAGCCCGACTAGCGGGAGTTACGAGCAGTACTTC. The encoded protein is CASSPTSGSYEQYF.

The V gene is TRBV10-3, the J gene TRBJ2-2; D is perhaps TRBD1 (6 bases). V dropped 4 bases and J dropped 0 bases, with 12 bases sitting between them. The CDR3 is made up of 16 amino acids. Per germline, CDR1 ENHRY and CDR2 SYGVKD. The CDR3 reads CAISGLGHTNTGELFF. CDR3 nucleotide sequence: TGTGCCATCAGTGGCCTGGGACATACGAACACCGGGGAGCTGTTTTTT.